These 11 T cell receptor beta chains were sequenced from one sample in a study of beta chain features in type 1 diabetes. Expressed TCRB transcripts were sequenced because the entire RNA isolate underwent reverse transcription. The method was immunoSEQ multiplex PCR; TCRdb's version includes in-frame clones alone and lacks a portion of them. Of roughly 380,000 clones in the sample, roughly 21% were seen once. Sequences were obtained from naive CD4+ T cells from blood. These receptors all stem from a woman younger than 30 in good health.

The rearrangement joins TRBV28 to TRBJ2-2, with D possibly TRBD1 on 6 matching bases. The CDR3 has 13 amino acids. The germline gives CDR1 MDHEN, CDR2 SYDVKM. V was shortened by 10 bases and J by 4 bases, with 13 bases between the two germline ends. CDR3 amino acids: CATRDTGTGELFF. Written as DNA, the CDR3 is TGTGCCACCCGGGACACGGGCACCGGGGAGCTGTTTTTT.

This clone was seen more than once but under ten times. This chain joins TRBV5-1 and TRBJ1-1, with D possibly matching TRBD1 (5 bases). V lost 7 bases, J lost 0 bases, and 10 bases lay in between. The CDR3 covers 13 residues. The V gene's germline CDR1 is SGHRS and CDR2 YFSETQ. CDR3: CASLRDLNTEAFF. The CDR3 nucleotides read TGCGCCAGCCTCAGGGATTTGAACACTGAAGCTTTCTTT.

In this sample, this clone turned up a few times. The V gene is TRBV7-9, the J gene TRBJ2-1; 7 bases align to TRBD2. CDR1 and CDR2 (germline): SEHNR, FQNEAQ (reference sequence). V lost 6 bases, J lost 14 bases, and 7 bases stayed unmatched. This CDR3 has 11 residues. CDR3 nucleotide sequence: TGTGCCAGCAGACTTAAAACTAGCGAGTTCTTC. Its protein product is CASRLKTSEFF.

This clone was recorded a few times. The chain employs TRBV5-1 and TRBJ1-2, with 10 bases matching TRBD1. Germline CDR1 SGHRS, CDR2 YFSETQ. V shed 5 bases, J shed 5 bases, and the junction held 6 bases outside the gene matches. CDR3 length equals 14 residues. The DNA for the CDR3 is TGCGCCAGCAGGGTCGACAGGGGGCTGTATGGCTACACCTTC. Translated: CASRVDRGLYGYTF.

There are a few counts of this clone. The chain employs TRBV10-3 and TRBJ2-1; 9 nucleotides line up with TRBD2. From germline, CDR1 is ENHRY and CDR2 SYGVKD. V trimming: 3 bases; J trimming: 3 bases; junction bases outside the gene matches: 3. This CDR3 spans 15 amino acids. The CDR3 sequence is CAISEGLARYNEQFF. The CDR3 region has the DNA TGTGCCATCAGTGAAGGACTAGCGCGCTACAATGAGCAGTTCTTC.

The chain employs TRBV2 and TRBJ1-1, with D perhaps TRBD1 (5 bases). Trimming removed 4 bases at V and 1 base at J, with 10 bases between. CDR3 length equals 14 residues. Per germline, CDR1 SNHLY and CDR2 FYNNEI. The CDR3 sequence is CASSGVRGNTEAFF. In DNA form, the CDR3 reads TGTGCCAGCAGTGGGGTAAGGGGGAACACTGAAGCTTTCTTT.

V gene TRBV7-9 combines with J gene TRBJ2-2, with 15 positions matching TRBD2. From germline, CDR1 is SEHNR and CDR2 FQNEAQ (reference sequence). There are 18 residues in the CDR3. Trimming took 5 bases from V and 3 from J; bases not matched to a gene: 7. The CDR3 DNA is TGTGCCAGCAGCACCCGGACTAGCGGGAGGGCTGACACCGGGGAGCTGTTTTTT. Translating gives CASSTRTSGRADTGELFF.

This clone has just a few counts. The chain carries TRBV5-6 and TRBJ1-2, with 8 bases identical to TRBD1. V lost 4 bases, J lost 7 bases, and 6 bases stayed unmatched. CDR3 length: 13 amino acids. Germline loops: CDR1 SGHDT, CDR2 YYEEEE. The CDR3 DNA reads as TGTGCCAGCAGCCTAATAGGACAGGGTGGCTACACCTTC. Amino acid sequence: CASSLIGQGGYTF.

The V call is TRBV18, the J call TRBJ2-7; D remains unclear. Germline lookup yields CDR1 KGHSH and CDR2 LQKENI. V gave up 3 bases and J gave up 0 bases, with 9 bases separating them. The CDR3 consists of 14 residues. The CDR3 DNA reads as TGTGCCAGCTCACCTGTGGCCCACTCCTACGAGCAGTACTTC. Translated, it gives CASSPVAHSYEQYF.

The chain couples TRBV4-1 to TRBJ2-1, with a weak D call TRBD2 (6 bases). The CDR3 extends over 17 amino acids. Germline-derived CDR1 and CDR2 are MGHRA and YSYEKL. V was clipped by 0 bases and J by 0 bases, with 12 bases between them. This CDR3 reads CASSQDKRLGSYNEQFF. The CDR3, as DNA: TGCGCCAGCAGCCAAGATAAGAGACTAGGCTCCTACAATGAGCAGTTCTTC.

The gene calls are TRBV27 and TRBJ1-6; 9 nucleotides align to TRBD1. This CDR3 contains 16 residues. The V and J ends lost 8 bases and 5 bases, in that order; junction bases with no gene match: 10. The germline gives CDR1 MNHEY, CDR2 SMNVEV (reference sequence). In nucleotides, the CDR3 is TGTGCCAGCGGTATCAACAGGGGGCGGGATAATTCACCCCTCCACTTT. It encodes CASGINRGRDNSPLHF.